A selection of T cell receptor beta chains follows, all from one sample in a study of a mutant IDH1 vaccine in newly diagnosed glioma. The method was immunoSEQ multiplex PCR; TCRdb's version includes in-frame clones alone and lacks a portion of them. The table records tens of thousands of clones, 80% to 90% of them present only once. The starting material was PBMCs, obtained from a glioma patient treated with radiotherapy, temozolomide or both. These receptors were obtained from a woman in her forties with glioma. Each CDR3 is given with its conserved first and last residue. The order of the fields is clone size, D gene, V gene, J gene, CDR3 DNA, CDR3 protein. D genes are given only for firm matches. Size is omitted from some rows. Given values are once, few, many or a class for expanded clones.

clone size: NA; D gene: TRBD1; V gene: TRBV6-5; J gene: TRBJ2-7; CDR3 DNA: TGTGCCAGCAGACCACAGGGGGCGGTAAGGGAGCAGTACTTC; CDR3 protein: CASRPQGAVREQYF
clone size: NA; D gene: NA; V gene: TRBV2; J gene: TRBJ2-7; CDR3 DNA: TGTGCCAGCAGTGAAGCTGTGTACGAGCAGTACTTC; CDR3 protein: CASSEAVYEQYF
clone size: once; D gene: TRBD2; V gene: TRBV25-1; J gene: TRBJ2-3; CDR3 DNA: TGTGCCAGCAGTACTAGCGGGGGGGCTCCAGATACGCAGTATTTT; CDR3 protein: CASSTSGGAPDTQYF
clone size: few; D gene: NA; V gene: TRBV4-2; J gene: TRBJ1-6; CDR3 DNA: TGTGCCAGCAGCCAAGATGGTGAAGGGAGGTCACCCCTCCACTTT; CDR3 protein: CASSQDGEGRSPLHF
clone size: NA; D gene: NA; V gene: TRBV7-2; J gene: TRBJ2-7; CDR3 DNA: TGTGCCAGCAGCTTACGGTCGGGGGGCCCCTACGAGCAGTACTTC; CDR3 protein: CASSLRSGGPYEQYF
clone size: NA; D gene: TRBD2; V gene: TRBV5-1; J gene: TRBJ2-5; CDR3 DNA: TGCGCCAGCAGCTTGGCCCTGACTAGCGGGGGGGCCGGTGAGACCCAGTACTTC; CDR3 protein: CASSLALTSGGAGETQYF
clone size: NA; D gene: TRBD1; V gene: TRBV2; J gene: TRBJ1-3; CDR3 DNA: TGTGCCAGCAGCGACCCGACAGGGCGAAGAAACACCATATATTTT; CDR3 protein: CASSDPTGRRNTIYF
clone size: once; D gene: TRBD1; V gene: TRBV25-1; J gene: TRBJ1-5; CDR3 DNA: TGTGCCAGCAAGGACCAGGGGGTATTCAATCAGCCCCAGCATTTT; CDR3 protein: CASKDQGVFNQPQHF
clone size: NA; D gene: NA; V gene: TRBV4-3; J gene: TRBJ1-4; CDR3 DNA: TGCGCCAGCAGCCTATTACCCTTGGGAGCCCCTAATGAAAAACTGTTTTTT; CDR3 protein: CASSLLPLGAPNEKLFF
clone size: NA; D gene: TRBD1; V gene: TRBV6-1; J gene: TRBJ2-7; CDR3 DNA: TGTGCCAGCAGGGGGGACAGGGGTTCAGCAAACGAGCAGTACTTC; CDR3 protein: CASRGDRGSANEQYF
clone size: NA; D gene: NA; V gene: TRBV29-1; J gene: TRBJ1-4; CDR3 DNA: TGCAGCGTTGCTGGCGGAGGGAATGAAAAACTGTTTTTT; CDR3 protein: CSVAGGGNEKLFF
clone size: NA; D gene: TRBD1; V gene: TRBV29-1; J gene: TRBJ1-5; CDR3 DNA: TGCAGCGTTTCGACAGGGTGGGAACAGCCCCAGCATTTT; CDR3 protein: CSVSTGWEQPQHF
clone size: NA; D gene: NA; V gene: TRBV2; J gene: TRBJ2-2; CDR3 DNA: TGTGCCAGCAGTGAGGCCAGGGCCGGGGAGCTGTTTTTT; CDR3 protein: CASSEARAGELFF
clone size: NA; D gene: TRBD1; V gene: TRBV25-1; J gene: TRBJ1-2; CDR3 DNA: TGTGCCAGCAGTGAACCCGGGACAGGGGGCTTTGGCTACACCTTC; CDR3 protein: CASSEPGTGGFGYTF
clone size: NA; D gene: TRBD1; V gene: TRBV6-1; J gene: TRBJ1-1; CDR3 DNA: TGTGCCAGCAGTGAATCAGGGGGACAGGTGGTGAACACTGAAGCTTTCTTT; CDR3 protein: CASSESGGQVVNTEAFF
clone size: few; D gene: NA; V gene: TRBV7-8; J gene: TRBJ1-1; CDR3 DNA: TGTGCCAGCAGCTTAGGTTCTGTCACCACTGAAGCTTTCTTT; CDR3 protein: CASSLGSVTTEAFF
clone size: NA; D gene: NA; V gene: TRBV2; J gene: TRBJ1-1; CDR3 DNA: TGTGCCAGCAGGGGAACATGGACTTCTGAAGCTTTCTTT; CDR3 protein: CASRGTWTSEAFF
clone size: NA; D gene: TRBD1; V gene: TRBV10-2; J gene: TRBJ1-4; CDR3 DNA: TGCGCCAGCAGTGAGGTCAGGGGGTCTAATGAAAAACTGTTTTTT; CDR3 protein: CASSEVRGSNEKLFF
clone size: NA; D gene: TRBD1; V gene: TRBV19; J gene: TRBJ2-7; CDR3 DNA: TGTGCCAGTAGTATAGCCGGGACAGGGAGTTACGAGCAGTACTTC; CDR3 protein: CASSIAGTGSYEQYF
clone size: NA; D gene: NA; V gene: TRBV29-1; J gene: TRBJ1-2; CDR3 DNA: TGCAGCGTTGGGGACTACAGGTTAGCTAACTATGGCTACACCTTC; CDR3 protein: CSVGDYRLANYGYTF
clone size: NA; D gene: NA; V gene: TRBV6-5; J gene: TRBJ1-2; CDR3 DNA: TGTGCCAGCAGGGGCAATCTTAACTATGGCTACACCTTC; CDR3 protein: CASRGNLNYGYTF
clone size: once; D gene: NA; V gene: TRBV7-9; J gene: TRBJ2-3; CDR3 DNA: TGTGCCAGCAGCTTACTAGGAACCACAGATACGCAGTATTTT; CDR3 protein: CASSLLGTTDTQYF
clone size: NA; D gene: NA; V gene: TRBV5-1; J gene: TRBJ2-5; CDR3 DNA: TGCGCCAGCAGCTTGGGGCAGCAACAGACCCAGTACTTC; CDR3 protein: CASSLGQQQTQYF
clone size: NA; D gene: NA; V gene: TRBV27; J gene: TRBJ1-1; CDR3 DNA: TGTGCCAGCAGTACCCGCGGGGGAAAGGTAAACACTGAAGCTTTCTTT; CDR3 protein: CASSTRGGKVNTEAFF
clone size: once; D gene: TRBD1; V gene: TRBV4-1; J gene: TRBJ1-6; CDR3 DNA: TGCGCCAGCAGCCCTCCCGGGACAGGGGATGCACCCCTCCACTTT; CDR3 protein: CASSPPGTGDAPLHF
clone size: NA; D gene: NA; V gene: TRBV10-3; J gene: TRBJ1-1; CDR3 DNA: TGTGCCATCGCTCGACTAGAGGGCACTGAAGCTTTCTTT; CDR3 protein: CAIARLEGTEAFF
clone size: NA; D gene: NA; V gene: TRBV19; J gene: TRBJ2-7; CDR3 DNA: TGTGCCAGTAGTATATCCAGGGGTATGGGCGAGCAGTACTTC; CDR3 protein: CASSISRGMGEQYF
clone size: few; D gene: TRBD1; V gene: TRBV4-1; J gene: TRBJ1-1; CDR3 DNA: TGCGCCAGCAGCCAAGCTTACAGGGGGCGGACTGAAGCTTTCTTT; CDR3 protein: CASSQAYRGRTEAFF
clone size: NA; D gene: NA; V gene: TRBV6-5; J gene: TRBJ2-7; CDR3 DNA: TGTGCCAGCAGCCCCGCCGCCGTGTTCTACGAGCAGTACTTC; CDR3 protein: CASSPAAVFYEQYF
clone size: NA; D gene: NA; V gene: TRBV4-3; J gene: TRBJ2-1; CDR3 DNA: TGCGCCAGCAGCCAGGCAAGACACCCCAGTTTTTACAATGAGCAGTTCTTC; CDR3 protein: CASSQARHPSFYNEQFF
clone size: once; D gene: TRBD1; V gene: TRBV4-3; J gene: TRBJ1-3; CDR3 DNA: TGCGCCAGCAGCCAAGATTCGACAGGGGGCCAGAACACCATATATTTT; CDR3 protein: CASSQDSTGGQNTIYF
clone size: NA; D gene: NA; V gene: TRBV18; J gene: TRBJ2-1; CDR3 DNA: TGTGCCAGCTCCTCTAGGGATGAGCAGTTCTTC; CDR3 protein: CASSSRDEQFF
clone size: once; D gene: TRBD1; V gene: TRBV6-5; J gene: TRBJ1-2; CDR3 DNA: TGTGCCAGCAGAACCCCTGGGACAGGGACTCTTGGCTACACCTTC; CDR3 protein: CASRTPGTGTLGYTF
clone size: NA; D gene: NA; V gene: TRBV19; J gene: TRBJ1-5; CDR3 DNA: TGTGCCAGTAGTATCCGGGATGGCAATCAGCCCCAGCATTTT; CDR3 protein: CASSIRDGNQPQHF
clone size: NA; D gene: NA; V gene: TRBV7-9; J gene: TRBJ2-7; CDR3 DNA: TGTGCCAGCAGCTTAGGGTACTACGAGCAGTACTTC; CDR3 protein: CASSLGYYEQYF
clone size: NA; D gene: NA; V gene: TRBV14; J gene: TRBJ1-2; CDR3 DNA: TGTGCCAGCAGCGCTTCGGGGGGCTACTATGGCTACACCTTC; CDR3 protein: CASSASGGYYGYTF
clone size: NA; D gene: NA; V gene: TRBV19; J gene: TRBJ1-1; CDR3 DNA: TGTGCCAGTAGTATCGGACAGACTACTACAGAAGCTTTCTTT; CDR3 protein: CASSIGQTTTEAFF
clone size: NA; D gene: NA; V gene: TRBV7-9; J gene: TRBJ1-6; CDR3 DNA: TGTGCCAGCAGCTTAAGGGACCTTAATTCACCCCTCCACTTT; CDR3 protein: CASSLRDLNSPLHF
clone size: NA; D gene: NA; V gene: TRBV6-5; J gene: TRBJ1-2; CDR3 DNA: TGTGCCAGCAGTACCCACCATGGAGGGAGCTATGGCTACACCTTC; CDR3 protein: CASSTHHGGSYGYTF
clone size: NA; D gene: TRBD2; V gene: TRBV7-2; J gene: TRBJ2-3; CDR3 DNA: TGTGCCAGCAGCTTACCACTAGCTCGGGGGGAGGCAGATACGCAGTATTTT; CDR3 protein: CASSLPLARGEADTQYF
clone size: NA; D gene: TRBD2; V gene: TRBV25-1; J gene: TRBJ2-7; CDR3 DNA: TGTGCCAGCAGTGAAAAGCGGGAGGGAAACTACGAGCAGTACTTC; CDR3 protein: CASSEKREGNYEQYF
clone size: NA; D gene: TRBD2; V gene: TRBV5-1; J gene: TRBJ2-2; CDR3 DNA: TGCGCCAGCAGCTTGGGCGGGGGGCACCTTAACACCGGGGAGCTGTTTTTT; CDR3 protein: CASSLGGGHLNTGELFF
clone size: NA; D gene: NA; V gene: TRBV15; J gene: TRBJ1-2; CDR3 DNA: TGTGCCACCAGCAGAGATGGCTCTCTAGGCAACTATGGCTACACCTTC; CDR3 protein: CATSRDGSLGNYGYTF
clone size: NA; D gene: NA; V gene: TRBV2; J gene: TRBJ2-2; CDR3 DNA: TGTGCCAGCAGTGATGGGCACCAGAACACCGGGGAGCTGTTTTTT; CDR3 protein: CASSDGHQNTGELFF
clone size: few; D gene: NA; V gene: TRBV10-3; J gene: TRBJ2-2; CDR3 DNA: TGTGCCATCAGTGGGGCAGGGGATTTGGCCGGGGAGCTGTTTTTT; CDR3 protein: CAISGAGDLAGELFF
clone size: NA; D gene: NA; V gene: TRBV7-9; J gene: TRBJ1-1; CDR3 DNA: TGTGCCAGCAGATTCATGAACACTGAAGCTTTCTTT; CDR3 protein: CASRFMNTEAFF
clone size: NA; D gene: TRBD1; V gene: TRBV19; J gene: TRBJ1-5; CDR3 DNA: TGTGCCAGTAGACTCGATGTCCGGGACAGCAAGAATCAGCCCCAGCATTTT; CDR3 protein: CASRLDVRDSKNQPQHF
clone size: NA; D gene: NA; V gene: TRBV6-5; J gene: TRBJ1-5; CDR3 DNA: TGTGCCAGCAGCATGGGATCCCGTCAGCCCCAGCATTTT; CDR3 protein: CASSMGSRQPQHF
clone size: NA; D gene: NA; V gene: TRBV11-2; J gene: TRBJ1-6; CDR3 DNA: TGTGCCAGCAGCTTAGCGGGCTTTTCACCCCTCCACTTT; CDR3 protein: CASSLAGFSPLHF
clone size: few; D gene: NA; V gene: TRBV11-3; J gene: TRBJ1-1; CDR3 DNA: TGTGCCAGCAGCTACGGCTTGACCACTGAAGCTTTCTTT; CDR3 protein: CASSYGLTTEAFF
clone size: NA; D gene: NA; V gene: TRBV28; J gene: TRBJ1-2; CDR3 DNA: TGTGCCAGCAGTCAATGGCGGGGGCCTGACTATGGCTACACCTTC; CDR3 protein: CASSQWRGPDYGYTF
clone size: NA; D gene: NA; V gene: TRBV6-5; J gene: TRBJ1-1; CDR3 DNA: TGTGCCAGCAGTTTACAGGTTCCCACCACTGAAGCTTTCTTT; CDR3 protein: CASSLQVPTTEAFF
clone size: once; D gene: TRBD1; V gene: TRBV29-1; J gene: TRBJ2-7; CDR3 DNA: TGCAGCGTTGGGAGGACAGGGGCCTACGAGCAGTACTTC; CDR3 protein: CSVGRTGAYEQYF
clone size: NA; D gene: TRBD1; V gene: TRBV2; J gene: TRBJ1-5; CDR3 DNA: TGTGCCAGCAGCCAGCTAGGACAGGGCAATCAGCCCCAGCATTTT; CDR3 protein: CASSQLGQGNQPQHF